The rows below give T cell receptor beta chains drawn from one sample of a study of early T cells in non-severe SARS-CoV-2 infection. In TCRdb, the 5' RACE reads were re-called with MiXCR into one record per CDR3 protein. This table has approximately 81,000 distinct CDR3 sequences, around 14% appearing once. The sequenced sample was whole blood. The source of these receptors is an adult who was a healthcare worker with PCR-confirmed SARS-CoV-2 infection or an uninfected control (not recorded which). Each CDR3 is given with its conserved first and last residue. The D gene is left open where the match is weak. The size field is filled for only some rows; it gives once, few, many or a size class.

CDR3 length	V gene	clone size	J gene	D gene	CDR3 protein	CDR3 DNA
14	TRBV2	NA	TRBJ2-1	NA	CARNSLGDSNEQFF	TGTGCCAGAAACTCCTTGGGGGATTCCAATGAGCAGTTCTTC
17	TRBV3-1	few	TRBJ1-2	NA	CASSQDLTGGARRGYTF	TGTGCCAGCAGCCAAGATTTGACAGGAGGTGCTCGACGGGGCTACACCTTC
15	TRBV10-3	many	TRBJ2-1	NA	CAISEDWGRIDEQFF	TGTGCCATCAGTGAGGATTGGGGGCGCATAGATGAGCAGTTCTTC
14	TRBV9	few	TRBJ1-1	NA	CASSPQTGNTEAFF	TGTGCCAGCAGCCCTCAGACAGGGAACACTGAAGCTTTCTTT
14	TRBV5-5	many	TRBJ2-1	NA	CASSFRIAFNEQFF	TGTGCCAGCAGCTTCCGAATAGCGTTTAATGAGCAGTTCTTC
14	TRBV5-1	NA	TRBJ2-3	NA	CASSLAALTDTQYF	TGCGCCAGCAGCTTAGCGGCGCTCACAGATACGCAGTATTTT
13	TRBV20-1	few	TRBJ2-2	NA	CSAMTAYTGELFF	TGCAGTGCTATGACAGCGTACACCGGGGAGCTGTTTTTT
14	TRBV5-5	few	TRBJ1-5	TRBD1	CASSQGESNQPQHF	TGTGCCAGCAGCCAGGGGGAGAGCAATCAGCCCCAGCATTTT
15	TRBV28	NA	TRBJ2-3	NA	CASPPGGGPADTQYF	TGTGCCAGCCCTCCAGGCGGGGGCCCAGCAGATACGCAGTATTTT
15	TRBV20-1	few	TRBJ1-3	TRBD1	CSASPTGSSGNTIYF	TGCAGTGCTTCCCCGACAGGGAGCTCTGGAAACACCATATATTTT
15	TRBV29-1	NA	TRBJ1-5	NA	CSVVEGGRSNQPQHF	TGCAGCGTTGTGGAAGGGGGACGGAGCAATCAGCCCCAGCATTTT
14	TRBV25-1	NA	TRBJ1-5	NA	CASSLVGVSQPQHF	TGTGCCAGCAGTCTGGTAGGGGTTAGTCAGCCCCAGCATTTT
13	TRBV11-2	many	TRBJ1-1	NA	CASSLTLSRKAFF	TGTGCCAGCAGCCTCACCCTCAGTAGGAAGGCTTTCTTT
15	TRBV25-1	NA	TRBJ1-1	TRBD1	CASSAPRQGDTEAFF	TGTGCCAGCAGTGCCCCCAGACAGGGGGACACTGAAGCTTTCTTT
16	TRBV19	many	TRBJ2-3	TRBD2	CASRRTSGRASDTQYF	TGTGCCAGTAGACGGACTAGCGGGAGGGCCTCAGATACGCAGTATTTT
10	TRBV30	few	TRBJ1-2	NA	CAWEGTPYTF	TGTGCCTGGGAAGGGACCCCCTACACCTTC
14	TRBV5-1	many	TRBJ1-5	NA	CASSLANMDQPQHF	TGCGCCAGCAGCTTGGCCAACATGGATCAGCCCCAGCATTTT
14	TRBV3-1	many	TRBJ2-1	NA	CASSPERGKDEQFF	TGTGCCAGCAGCCCAGAAAGGGGGAAGGATGAGCAGTTCTTC
17	TRBV20-1	few	TRBJ1-2	TRBD1	CSALTPGQQLSNYGYTF	TGCAGTGCTTTAACACCGGGACAGCAACTGTCTAACTATGGCTACACCTTC
17	TRBV19	NA	TRBJ2-2	TRBD1	CASIPGRQGPNTGELFF	TGTGCCAGTATCCCCGGACGACAGGGGCCGAACACCGGGGAGCTGTTTTTT
15	TRBV28	few	TRBJ2-1	NA	CASSGWGLQYNEQFF	TGTGCCAGCAGTGGATGGGGACTTCAATACAATGAGCAGTTCTTC
12	TRBV6-1	NA	TRBJ1-1	NA	CASSDVSAEAFF	TGTGCCAGCAGTGATGTGTCCGCTGAAGCTTTCTTT
15	TRBV6-2/TRBV6-3	NA	TRBJ2-3	TRBD2	CASSLVLAGVDTQYF	TGTGCCAGCAGTCTGGTGCTAGCGGGAGTGGATACGCAGTATTTT
15	TRBV11-2	NA	TRBJ2-3	TRBD2	CASSLDARTSGMQYF	TGTGCCAGCAGCTTAGATGCCCGGACTAGCGGGATGCAGTATTTT
13	TRBV20-1	few	TRBJ1-2	NA	CSARDWEGYGYTF	TGCAGTGCTAGAGATTGGGAAGGGTATGGCTACACCTTC
14	TRBV12-3/TRBV12-4	few	TRBJ2-7	TRBD2	CASSFSSGGYEQYF	TGTGCCAGCAGTTTTTCCAGCGGGGGATACGAGCAGTACTTC
15	TRBV29-1	NA	TRBJ2-3	TRBD2	CSVETSGGGVDTQYF	TGCAGCGTTGAGACTAGCGGGGGAGGGGTGGATACGCAGTATTTT
16	TRBV6-5	many	TRBJ1-1	NA	CASAIIQGRANTEAFF	TGTGCCAGCGCTATAATCCAGGGTAGGGCGAACACTGAAGCTTTCTTT
15	TRBV6-6	NA	TRBJ1-2	NA	CASSYLANGHHGYTF	TGTGCCAGCAGTTACTTGGCCAACGGACATCATGGCTACACCTTC
14	TRBV5-1	few	TRBJ2-3	NA	CASSLVSATDTQYF	TGCGCCAGCAGCTTGGTTTCGGCAACAGATACGCAGTATTTT
16	TRBV11-3	few	TRBJ2-2	TRBD1	CASSSKGGFHTGELFF	TGTGCCAGCAGCTCTAAAGGGGGCTTCCACACCGGGGAGCTGTTTTTT
16	TRBV27	many	TRBJ2-7	NA	CASSLGPGRAAYEQYF	TGTGCCAGCAGTTTAGGGCCGGGGCGGGCCGCTTACGAGCAGTACTTC
15	TRBV5-5	few	TRBJ1-1	TRBD1	CASSLDRGGYTEAFF	TGTGCCAGCAGCCTGGACAGGGGCGGATACACTGAAGCTTTCTTT
15	TRBV7-6	many	TRBJ2-2	TRBD1	CASSLAGQATGELFF	TGTGCCAGCAGCTTAGCGGGACAGGCCACCGGGGAGCTGTTTTTT
13	TRBV11-2	few	TRBJ1-1	NA	CASSLTGRAEAFF	TGTGCCAGCAGCTTGACCGGGAGGGCTGAAGCTTTCTTT
15	TRBV28	few	TRBJ1-2	TRBD1	CASSFSATGRYGYTF	TGTGCCAGCAGTTTCTCGGCGACAGGGCGCTATGGCTACACCTTC
14	TRBV7-9	many	TRBJ1-3	NA	CASSRDTSENTIYF	TGTGCCAGCAGCCGGGACACCAGCGAAAACACCATATATTTT
16	TRBV6-1	few	TRBJ2-5	TRBD2	CASSEFGTSGIETQYF	TGTGCCAGCAGTGAATTCGGGACTAGCGGGATTGAGACCCAGTACTTC
13	TRBV20-1	few	TRBJ1-5	NA	CSARDQGNQPQHF	TGCAGTGCTAGAGACCAGGGGAATCAGCCCCAGCATTTT
15	TRBV28	NA	TRBJ2-3	TRBD1	CASSSQSQDRGGRYF	TGTGCCAGCAGTTCCCAATCCCAAGACAGGGGAGGACGGTATTTT
13	TRBV29-1	few	TRBJ1-2	TRBD1	CSVQGEWGYGYTF	TGCAGCGTCCAGGGGGAATGGGGCTATGGCTACACCTTC
15	TRBV7-2	medium-sized	TRBJ2-1	TRBD2	CASSLGLAGNNEQFF	TGTGCCAGCAGCTTAGGACTAGCGGGAAACAATGAGCAGTTCTTC
16	TRBV6-1	NA	TRBJ1-3	NA	CVSSEVLDSSGNTIYF	TGTGTCAGCAGTGAAGTTCTGGACAGCTCTGGAAACACCATATATTTT
12	TRBV7-8	NA	TRBJ1-1	TRBD1	CASSTTGAEAFF	TGTGCCAGCAGCACCACAGGGGCTGAAGCTTTCTTT
15	TRBV7-3	NA	TRBJ1-1	NA	CASSPKHLANTEAFF	TGTGCCAGCAGCCCCAAGCATCTGGCGAACACTGAAGCTTTCTTT
13	TRBV7-9	NA	TRBJ2-5	NA	CASNHQPQETQYF	TGTGCCAGCAACCATCAGCCCCAAGAGACCCAGTACTTC
15	TRBV9	NA	TRBJ2-1	NA	CVSSVVPSPYNEQFF	TGTGTCAGCAGCGTAGTCCCTAGCCCCTACAATGAGCAGTTCTTC
14	TRBV28	many	TRBJ1-5	NA	CASRAGQNNQPQHF	TGTGCCAGCAGGGCCGGACAGAACAATCAGCCCCAGCATTTT
15	TRBV20-1	NA	TRBJ1-4	NA	CSAQPLRDTNEKLFF	TGCAGTGCTCAGCCTCTTCGGGACACCAATGAAAAACTGTTTTTT